This T cell receptor (beta chain) was captured by sequencing in a study of identical twins. This CDR3 region has 15 residues. The V gene end was trimmed by 5 bases and the J gene end by 4 bases; junction bases not matched to a gene: 8. Germline V gene sequence: CDR1 SEHNR, CDR2 FQNEAQ (reference sequence). A single record per CDR3 protein comes from TCRdb applying MiXCR to the 5' RACE reads. The sample yields about 700,000 distinct CDR3 sequences, 8.6% seen once. General study findings and limits: Conclusions relied on cross-sectional statistical analysis, not following the same donors.

Worth noting for this clonotype: Its antigen remains unidentified.

The sample was also linked to a second study, of yellow fever vaccine responses in identical twins.

The TCR comes from a woman between 18 and 29 years old in good health. The rearrangement joins TRBV7-9 to TRBJ2-7, with 10 positions matching TRBD1. Sequenced sample: PBMCs. CDR3 sequence: CASSAGTGDKYEQYF. The DNA for the CDR3 is TGTGCCAGCAGCGCCGGGACAGGGGACAAATACGAGCAGTACTTC.